Presented here are 6 T cell receptor beta chains from one specimen sequenced in a study of cytomegalovirus exposure and HLA in healthy donors. The PCR ran on 60 Vbeta and 13 Jbeta primers. TCRdb's table, derived via immunoSEQ multiplex PCR, lists solely in-frame clones and lacks some. This repertoire shows fewer than 200,000 clones, 75% to 90% found once; its top ten account for just over 4.5%. The specimen was PBMCs. The receptors stem from a woman in her 50s in good health and CMV-seropositive.

The V gene is TRBV7-2, the J gene TRBJ1-1, with a tentative D call TRBD1 (6 bases). V was clipped by 0 bases and J by 1 base, with 12 bases between them. The CDR3 consists of 16 residues. Germline values: CDR1 SGHTA, CDR2 FQGNSA. For the CDR3, the DNA is TGTGCCAGCAGCTTAGCATGGGGACAACAGAACACTGAAGCTTTCTTT. Amino acid sequence: CASSLAWGQQNTEAFF.

The genes are TRBV9 and TRBJ1-1; D is ambiguous. V was cut by 5 bases and J by 8 bases, with 19 bases left in between. Germline CDR1 reads SGDLS; CDR2 reads YYNGEE. The CDR3 consists of 14 residues. This chain's CDR3 is CASRGEGPATEAFF. The CDR3 DNA is TGTGCCAGCAGGGGCGAGGGTCCCGCTACCGAAGCTTTCTTT. Based on the CDR3 plus reference TRBV9 and TRBJ1-1, the full variable domain is DSGVTQTPKHLITATGQRVTLRCSPRSGDLSVYWYQQSLDQGLQFLIQYYNGEERAKGNILERFSAQQFPDLHSELNLSSLELGDSALYFCASRGEGPATEAFFGQGTRLTVV.

This clone was seen more than once but under ten times. The chain recombines TRBV25-1 with TRBJ2-5, with 14 bases fitting TRBD2. Germline V gives CDR1 MGHDK, CDR2 SYGVNS. The V and J ends lost 8 bases and 2 bases, in that order; junction bases with no gene match: 4. The CDR3 consists of 15 residues. In DNA, the CDR3 is TGTGCCAGCGGAGGACTAGCGGGAGGTCAAGAGACCCAGTACTTC. This codes for CASGGLAGGQETQYF. Variable domain in full (rest from reference TRBV25-1 and TRBJ2-5): EADIYQTPRYLVIGTGKKITLECSQTMGHDKMYWYQQDPGMELHLIHYSYGVNSTEKGDLSSESTVSRIRTEHFPLTLESARPSHTSQYLCASGGLAGGQETQYFGPGTRLLVL.

This rearrangement joins TRBV7-2 to TRBJ1-2; D gene unclear. The CDR3 contains 13 residues. Germline CDR1 SGHTA, CDR2 FQGNSA. Trimming shortened V by 7 bases and J by 0 bases, and 9 bases separated the two germline ends. DNA of the CDR3: TGTGCCAGCACCGGCGGGGCTAACTATGGCTACACCTTC. Translation: CASTGGANYGYTF.

This clone was recorded a few times. The germline gene is not matched at one end of the junction; a read error may be the cause. This chain connects TRBV25-1 to TRBJ2-3; TRBD2 matches at 10 bases. Germline V CDR1 and CDR2: MGHDK, SYGVNS. This CDR3 is built from 15 residues. The CDR3 loop reads CACSGTSGITDTQYF. The CDR3 region has the DNA TGTGCCTGCAGTGGAACTAGCGGGATCACAGATACGCAGTATTTT.

The V call is TRBV7-3, the J call TRBJ1-6; no reliable D call. The CDR3 is made up of 15 amino acids. V was trimmed by 4 bases and J by 0 bases, leaving 7 bases between them. CDR1 SGHTA and CDR2 FQGTGA come from the germline V gene. In DNA, the CDR3 is TGTGCCAGCAGCTCGGGTATCTCCTATAATTCACCCCTCCACTTT. It translates to CASSSGISYNSPLHF.